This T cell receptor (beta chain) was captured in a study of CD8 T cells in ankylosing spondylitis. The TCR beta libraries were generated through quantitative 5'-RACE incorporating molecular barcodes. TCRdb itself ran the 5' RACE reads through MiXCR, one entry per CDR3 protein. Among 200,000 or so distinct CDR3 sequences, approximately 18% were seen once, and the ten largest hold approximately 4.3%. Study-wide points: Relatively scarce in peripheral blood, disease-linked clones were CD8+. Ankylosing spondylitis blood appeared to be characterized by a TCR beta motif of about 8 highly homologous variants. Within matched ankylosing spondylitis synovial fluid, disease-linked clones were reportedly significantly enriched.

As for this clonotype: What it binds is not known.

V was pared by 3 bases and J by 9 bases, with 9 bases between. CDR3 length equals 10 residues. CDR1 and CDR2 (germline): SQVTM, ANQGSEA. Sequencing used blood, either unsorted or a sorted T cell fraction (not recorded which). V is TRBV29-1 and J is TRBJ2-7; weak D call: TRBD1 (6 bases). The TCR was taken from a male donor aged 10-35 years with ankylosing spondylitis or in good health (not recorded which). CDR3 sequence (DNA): TGCAGCGTTGAGGCAGGGGCGCAGTACTTC. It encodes CSVEAGAQYF.